The clone carrying this TCR beta chain has only a few counts. This sample was taken from a study of blood T cell repertoires in COVID-19. Across the study: The samples span acute and convalescent COVID-19 from the United States, Italy and Spain. PBMCs, B-cell-depleted T cells, or T cells were the source of the cDNA or gDNA that made up the material.

The germline V gene has CDR1 LGHDT and CDR2 YNNKEL (reference sequence). The CDR3 contains 14 residues. The J segment lost 11 bases and the V segment lost 1 base, leaving 4 bases of the junction unmatched. The repertoire was sequenced with immunoSEQ multiplex PCR; TCRdb's copy has only in-frame clones and lacks some. The data hold about 180,000 clones, with roughly 84% observed a single time. This clonotype was obtained from a woman of 80 years or more with active or convalescent COVID-19. The chain links TRBV3-1 (or the pseudogene TRBV3-2) to TRBJ1-6; 8 nucleotides match TRBD1. The sequencing sample was made of peripheral blood. CDR3 sequence (DNA): TGTGCCAGCAGCCAAGCCGGGACAGGCGCACCCCTCCACTTT. The encoded protein is CASSQAGTGAPLHF.